One T cell receptor beta chain is described in this entry. The antigen is unknown. Here immunoSEQ multiplex PCR was the method, and the copy in TCRdb shows in-frame clones only, minus some. The sample yields approximately 84,000 clones, roughly nine tenths seen once. The data stem from a study of OX40 agonist ivuxolimab in advanced cancers. Broader study findings: Some patients who did not respond also had low normalized T-cell clonal expansion.

Germline CDR1 reads SGHVS; CDR2 reads FQNEAQ. This CDR3 has 18 residues. With V trimmed by 5 bases and J by 8 bases, 19 bases remained unmatched. The sequences come from CD4+ or CD8+ T cells sorted from blood, collected in a trial of the OX40 agonist ivuxolimab. This receptor was identified in an adult with an advanced solid tumor such as melanoma, head and neck, liver or kidney cancer. The chain links TRBV7-8 to TRBJ1-4, with 8 bases aligning to TRBD1. CDR3 amino acids: CASSPVVTGGGSYEKLFF. The CDR3 region has the DNA TGTGCCAGCAGCCCCGTTGTCACAGGGGGGGGTTCGTACGAAAAACTGTTTTTT.